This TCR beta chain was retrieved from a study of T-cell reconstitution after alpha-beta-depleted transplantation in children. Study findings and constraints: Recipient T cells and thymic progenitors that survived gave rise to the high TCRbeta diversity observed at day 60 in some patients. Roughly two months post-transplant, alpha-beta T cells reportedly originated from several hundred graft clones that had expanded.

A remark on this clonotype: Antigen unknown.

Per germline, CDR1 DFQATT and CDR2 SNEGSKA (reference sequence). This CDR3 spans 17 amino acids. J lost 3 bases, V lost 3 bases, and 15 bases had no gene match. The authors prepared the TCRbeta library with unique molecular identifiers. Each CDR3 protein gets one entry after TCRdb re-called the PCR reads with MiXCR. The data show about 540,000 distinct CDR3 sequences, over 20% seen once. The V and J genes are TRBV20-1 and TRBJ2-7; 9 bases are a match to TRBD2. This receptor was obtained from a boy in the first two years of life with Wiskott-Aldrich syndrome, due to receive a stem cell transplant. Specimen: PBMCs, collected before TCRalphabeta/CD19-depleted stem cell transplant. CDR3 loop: CSASERTGRLAVYEQYF. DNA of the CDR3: TGCAGTGCTAGTGAGAGGACAGGAAGACTAGCGGTCTACGAGCAGTACTTC.